One sample yielded the 4 T cell receptor beta chains listed below, sequenced in a study of Graves' ophthalmopathy and Graves' hyperthyroidism. The study amplified TCR beta CDR3 regions using RNA transcripts. RT-PCR in the first round used HTBI primers; a second-round multiplex PCR followed. TCRdb analysed the multiplex PCR reads with MiXCR anew, one entry per CDR3 protein. The table records about 640,000 distinct CDR3 sequences, roughly 39% of them present only once. Specimen: peripheral blood. These receptor sequences come from an adult man with Graves' ophthalmopathy.

This clonotype was detected once. A clone one base away is much larger, so this may be a read error. V and J are TRBV14 and TRBJ2-7; possible D gene TRBD2, 8 bases. The ends were cut back, 4 bases at V and 3 bases at J, with 16 bases in the middle. Per germline, CDR1 SGHDN and CDR2 FVKESK. The CDR3 sequence is 15 residues long. The CDR3 nucleotides read TGTGCCAGCAGCCTAGCGGGACAGACGATCTACGAGCAGTACTTC. Protein: CASSLAGQTIYEQYF. Filled out from reference TRBV14 and TRBJ2-7, the complete variable domain reads EAGVTQFPSHSVIEKGQTVTLRCDPISGHDNLYWYRRVMGKEIKFLLHFVKESKQDESGMPNNRFLAERTGGTYSTLKVQPAELEDSGVYFCASSLAGQTIYEQYFGPGTRLTVT.

This clonotype was seen at least ten times. This chain connects TRBV5-1 to TRBJ2-5; 8 positions match TRBD2. Germline V gene data show CDR1 as SGHRS and CDR2 as YFSETQ. Trimming at V came to 4 bases and at J to 2 bases, leaving 4 bases not matched to a gene. This CDR3 is 14 amino acids long. The CDR3 DNA sequence: TGCGCCAGCAGCCCGGGGGGGCGGCAAGAGACCCAGTACTTC. Translating gives CASSPGGRQETQYF.

This clonotype is a singleton in its sample. The rearrangement links TRBV2 to TRBJ1-3; D is possibly TRBD1 (6 bases). V lost 6 bases and J 4 bases, leaving 13 bases between the germline ends. Germline assignment: CDR1 SNHLY and CDR2 FYNNEI. CDR3 length equals 14 residues. The CDR3 is CASSQGGRGNTIYF. The CDR3, as DNA: TGTGCCAGCAGCCAAGGGGGTCGAGGAAACACCATATATTTT.

This clonotype was counted at least ten times. This chain connects TRBV20-1 to TRBJ1-6; D not certain. The CDR3 sequence is 14 residues long. Germline V gene data show CDR1 as DFQATT and CDR2 as SNEGSKA (reference sequence). V lost 1 base and J lost 9, with 13 bases in between. The CDR3 loop is CSARAAAAGSPLHF. The CDR3 region has the DNA TGCAGTGCTAGAGCCGCGGCAGCGGGTTCACCCCTCCACTTT.